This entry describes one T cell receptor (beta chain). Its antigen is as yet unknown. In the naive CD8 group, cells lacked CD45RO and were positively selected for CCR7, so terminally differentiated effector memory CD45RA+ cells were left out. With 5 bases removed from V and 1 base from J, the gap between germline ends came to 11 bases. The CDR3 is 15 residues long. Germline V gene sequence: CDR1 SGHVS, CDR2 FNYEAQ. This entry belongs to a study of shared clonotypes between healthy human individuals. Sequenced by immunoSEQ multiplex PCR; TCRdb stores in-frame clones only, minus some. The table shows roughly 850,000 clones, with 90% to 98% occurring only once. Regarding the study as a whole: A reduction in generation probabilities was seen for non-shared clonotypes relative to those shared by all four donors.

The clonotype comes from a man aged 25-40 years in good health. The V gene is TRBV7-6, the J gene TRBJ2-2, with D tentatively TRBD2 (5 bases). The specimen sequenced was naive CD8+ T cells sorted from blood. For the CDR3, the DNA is TGTGCCAGCAGCCCGGACTTTCTGAACACCGGGGAGCTGTTTTTT. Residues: CASSPDFLNTGELFF.